This T cell receptor (beta chain) originates from a study of cytomegalovirus exposure and HLA in healthy donors. Study-level background: In a previous analysis, around 120 million unique TCR beta sequences were found from roughly 180 million T cells. Findings and limits, study-wide: Serostatus for CMV was the only available immune exposure information.

Researchers ran the PCR with 60 Vbeta and 13 Jbeta primers. The protocol was immunoSEQ multiplex PCR, while the TCRdb copy is restricted to in-frame clones and leaves out a portion. The sample gives some 190,000 clones, over 70% of which show up once; about 1.5% is in the top ten. As regards this clone: Its antigen is unidentified.

Germline V CDR1 and CDR2: KGHSY, FQNENV. The V segment lost 2 bases and the J segment 3 bases; nucleotides outside the gene matches: 8. CDR3 length: 17 amino acids. The specimen sequenced was PBMCs. The chain carries TRBV16 and TRBJ1-5, with TRBD1 matching over 9 bases. This clonotype originated in a man aged 18 to 29 in good health and CMV-seronegative. CDR3 sequence (DNA): TGTGCCAGCAGCCAACGGGACAGGGCTAAGATCAATCAGCCCCAGCATTTT. Protein product: CASSQRDRAKINQPQHF.